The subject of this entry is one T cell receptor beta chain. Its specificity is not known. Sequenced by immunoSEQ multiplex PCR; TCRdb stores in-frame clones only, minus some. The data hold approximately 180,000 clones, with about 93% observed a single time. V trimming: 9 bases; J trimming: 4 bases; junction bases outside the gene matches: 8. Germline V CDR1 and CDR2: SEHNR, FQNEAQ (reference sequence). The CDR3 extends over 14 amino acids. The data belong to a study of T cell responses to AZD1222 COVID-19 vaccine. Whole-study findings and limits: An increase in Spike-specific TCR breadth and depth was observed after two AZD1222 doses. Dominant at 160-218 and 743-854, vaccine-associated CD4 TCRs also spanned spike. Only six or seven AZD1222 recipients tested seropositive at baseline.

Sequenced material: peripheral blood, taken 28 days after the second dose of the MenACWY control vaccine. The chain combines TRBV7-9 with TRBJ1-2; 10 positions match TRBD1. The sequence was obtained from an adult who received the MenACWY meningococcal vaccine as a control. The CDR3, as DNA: TGTGCCAGTACTCGGGACAGGGGAGGCTATGGCTACACCTTC. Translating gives CASTRDRGGYGYTF.